Below, 11 T cell receptor beta chains from the same sample are listed, as sequenced in a study of technical replicates of blood from a handful of donors. Profiling relied on immunoSEQ multiplex PCR, and the TCRdb table lists in-frame clones only, not all of them. The table lists fewer than 12,000 clones, about 94% of them singletons, with around 7.1% in the top ten. The sequencing input was PBMCs. The receptors were sampled from a human donor in good health.

The V call is TRBV7-6, the J call TRBJ2-1, with 9 bases matching TRBD2. The germline CDR1 and CDR2 sequences are SGHVS and FNYEAQ. This CDR3 has 15 amino acids. The V and J ends lost 1 base and 7 bases, in that order; junction bases with no gene match: 5. The CDR3 region has the DNA TGTGCCAGCAGCTTAGGTAGCGGGAGTGGGAATGAGCAGTTCTTC. Translated, it gives CASSLGSGSGNEQFF. The complete variable domain, with remaining parts taken from reference TRBV7-6 and TRBJ2-1, reads GAGVSQSPRYKVTKRGQDVALRCDPISGHVSLYWYRQALGQGPEFLTYFNYEAQQDKSGLPNDRFSAERPEGSISTLTIQRTEQRDSAMYRCASSLGSGSGNEQFFGPGTRLTVL.

CDR3 coding DNA: TGTGCCAGCAGTTTGGGACTCAGATACAATGAGCAGTTCTTC. Its protein product is CASSLGLRYNEQFF. The chain joins TRBV27 to TRBJ2-1, with D perhaps matching TRBD2 (6 bases). The germline V gene encodes CDR1 MNHEY and CDR2 SMNVEV (reference sequence). The CDR3 has 14 residues. V gave up 3 bases and J gave up 4 bases, with 10 bases separating them.

This chain connects TRBV13 to TRBJ2-7; 9 nucleotides line up with TRBD2. Trimming cost V 2 bases and J 6 bases; bases outside gene matches: 8. This CDR3 has 15 residues. CDR1 and CDR2 (germline): PRHDT, FYEKMQ (reference sequence). The CDR3 region is CASSLRGTSSVEQYF. CDR3 nucleotides: TGTGCCAGCAGCTTAAGAGGGACTAGCAGCGTCGAGCAGTACTTC.

This chain connects TRBV27 to TRBJ1-5; D is perhaps TRBD1 (6 bases). V lost 3 bases and J 7 bases, leaving 10 bases between the germline ends. The CDR3 sequence is 13 residues long. Looked up from germline, CDR1 is MNHEY and CDR2 is SMNVEV (reference sequence). CDR3 DNA: TGTGCCAGCAGTTTGGCGGGGGCCCAGCCCCAGCATTTT. Encoded protein: CASSLAGAQPQHF.

This clone was seen just once. The chain combines TRBV28 with TRBJ2-4; TRBD1 is a possible D gene (6 bases). The CDR3 contains 15 residues. V was pared by 5 bases and J by 0 bases, with 11 bases between. Germline CDR1 is MDHEN and CDR2 is SYDVKM. The CDR3 loop is CASSHRAKAKNIQYF. The CDR3 DNA reads TGTGCCAGCAGTCACAGGGCCAAAGCCAAAAACATTCAGTACTTC.

The CDR3, as DNA: TGCGCCAGCAGCTTACAGGGAGCCTCGCCCACAGATACGCAGTATTTT. As protein: CASSLQGASPTDTQYF. This chain connects TRBV5-1 to TRBJ2-3; possibly TRBD1 for D (6 bases). The CDR3 has 16 amino acids. CDR1 and CDR2 from the germline V gene are SGHRS and YFSETQ. The germline V and J ends were trimmed by 2 bases and 2 bases, with 15 bases remaining between them. Full variable domain (missing parts from reference TRBV5-1 and TRBJ2-3): KAGVTQTPRYLIKTRGQQVTLSCSPISGHRSVSWYQQTPGQGLQFLFEYFSETQRNKGNFPGRFSGRQFSNSRSEMNVSTLELGDSALYLCASSLQGASPTDTQYFGPGTRLTVL.

CDR3 loop: CASSYFRQGVYEAFF. In DNA form, the CDR3 reads TGTGCCAGCAGTTACTTCCGCCAGGGGGTATATGAAGCTTTCTTT. This chain connects TRBV6-5 to TRBJ1-1; 7 bases match TRBD1. The germline gives CDR1 MNHEY, CDR2 SVGAGI. J lost 7 bases, V lost 1 base, and 9 bases had no gene match. CDR3 length: 15 residues.

The chain combines TRBV21-1 with TRBJ1-2. TRBV21-1 represents a pseudogene. CDR3 length: 12 residues. CDR3 in amino acids: CAIGGEGSGYTF. CDR3 nucleotides: TGTGCCATCGGGGGGGAGGGTTCAGGCTACACCTTC.

This clone occurred a few times. The CDR3 nucleotides read TGTGCCAGCAGCCCACCCGGGGAGACAGGGGGCGAGCAGTACTTC. It codes for CASSPPGETGGEQYF. This chain links TRBV21-1 with TRBJ2-7; the table's D call of TRBD1 was not tested on the DNA. TRBV21-1 is a known pseudogene. The CDR3 has 15 amino acids.

This chain joins TRBV9 and TRBJ2-5, with 7 bases matching TRBD2. The CDR3 covers 15 residues. V was clipped by 2 bases and J by 4 bases; unmatched bases: 8. Germline CDR1 reads SGDLS; CDR2 reads YYNGEE. DNA for the CDR3: TGTGCCAGCAGCGTCCGGATGGGGGGGGGAGAGACCCAGTACTTC. Protein sequence: CASSVRMGGGETQYF.

The genes are TRBV2 and TRBJ1-1; D call uncertain. The CDR3 totals 12 residues. Germline V lookup: CDR1 SNHLY, CDR2 FYNNEI. The ends were cut back, 7 bases at V and 4 bases at J, with 10 bases in the middle. The CDR3 loop is CASIPGGTEAFF. The CDR3 region has the DNA TGTGCCAGCATACCGGGAGGCACTGAAGCTTTCTTT.